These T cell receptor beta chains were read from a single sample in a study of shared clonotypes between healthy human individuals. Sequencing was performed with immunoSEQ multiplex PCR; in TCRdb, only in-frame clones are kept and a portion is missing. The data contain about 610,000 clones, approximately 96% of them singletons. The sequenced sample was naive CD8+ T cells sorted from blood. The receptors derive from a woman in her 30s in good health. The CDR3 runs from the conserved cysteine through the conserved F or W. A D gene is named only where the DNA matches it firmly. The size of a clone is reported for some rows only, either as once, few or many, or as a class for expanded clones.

cdr3_nt: TGCGCCAGCAGTGAGGGGGGGTCCTACAATGAGCAGTTCTTC; cdr3_aa: CASSEGGSYNEQFF; clone_size: NA; j_call: TRBJ2-1; v_call: TRBV10-2; d_call: NA
cdr3_nt: TGTGCCAGTAGTATCTATGGGATGAGCAATCAGCCCCAGCATTTT; cdr3_aa: CASSIYGMSNQPQHF; clone_size: NA; j_call: TRBJ1-5; v_call: TRBV19; d_call: NA
cdr3_nt: TGTGCCATCAGTGGCGGTCTGAATAATTCACCCCTCCACTTT; cdr3_aa: CAISGGLNNSPLHF; clone_size: NA; j_call: TRBJ1-6; v_call: TRBV10-3; d_call: NA
cdr3_nt: TGCAGCGTCCGACCAGGACCGAACTATGGCTACACCTTC; cdr3_aa: CSVRPGPNYGYTF; clone_size: NA; j_call: TRBJ1-2; v_call: TRBV29-1; d_call: NA
cdr3_nt: TGTGCCAGCAGTTTAGCTGGGGGGAACTATGGCTACACCTTC; cdr3_aa: CASSLAGGNYGYTF; clone_size: NA; j_call: TRBJ1-2; v_call: TRBV28; d_call: NA
cdr3_nt: TGTGCCAGCAGTGGGACTAGCGGGAGAGGGTGGGGCGATGAGCAGTTCTTC; cdr3_aa: CASSGTSGRGWGDEQFF; clone_size: NA; j_call: TRBJ2-1; v_call: TRBV25-1; d_call: TRBD2
cdr3_nt: TGTGCCAGCAGCTTAATGGCAGCCCCCGGGGAGCTGTTTTTT; cdr3_aa: CASSLMAAPGELFF; clone_size: NA; j_call: TRBJ2-2; v_call: TRBV5-6; d_call: NA
cdr3_nt: TGTGCCAGCAGCCAGAGGGCCGGGGGGATCGACGAGCAGTACTTC; cdr3_aa: CASSQRAGGIDEQYF; clone_size: NA; j_call: TRBJ2-7; v_call: TRBV14; d_call: TRBD2
cdr3_nt: TGTGCCAGCAGCTACCACCTAGGCGGCAGTTCTGATACGCAGTATTTT; cdr3_aa: CASSYHLGGSSDTQYF; clone_size: NA; j_call: TRBJ2-3; v_call: TRBV13; d_call: NA
cdr3_nt: TGTGCCAGCAGCCCACTGGACAACAGCTACGAGCAGTACTTC; cdr3_aa: CASSPLDNSYEQYF; clone_size: NA; j_call: TRBJ2-7; v_call: TRBV9; d_call: NA
cdr3_nt: TGTGCCAGCAGCTTAGCTGGAACCTACGAGCAGTACTTC; cdr3_aa: CASSLAGTYEQYF; clone_size: NA; j_call: TRBJ2-7; v_call: TRBV7-8; d_call: NA
cdr3_nt: TGTGCCAGTATGACAGCTATGAACACTGAAGCTTTCTTT; cdr3_aa: CASMTAMNTEAFF; clone_size: NA; j_call: TRBJ1-1; v_call: TRBV5-5; d_call: NA
cdr3_nt: TGTGCCTGGAGTGTATTAGCTTCCAATGAGCAGTTCTTC; cdr3_aa: CAWSVLASNEQFF; clone_size: once; j_call: TRBJ2-1; v_call: TRBV30; d_call: NA
cdr3_nt: TGTGCCAGTAGTCCGAGGACAGAGTACTATGGCTACACCTTC; cdr3_aa: CASSPRTEYYGYTF; clone_size: NA; j_call: TRBJ1-2; v_call: TRBV19; d_call: NA
cdr3_nt: TGTGCCAGCAGCTTAGGGCGCATAGCAGGCGAGCAGTACTTC; cdr3_aa: CASSLGRIAGEQYF; clone_size: NA; j_call: TRBJ2-7; v_call: TRBV13; d_call: NA
cdr3_nt: TGTGCCAGCAGCGACTGGCGAGAGACCCAGTACTTC; cdr3_aa: CASSDWRETQYF; clone_size: once; j_call: TRBJ2-5; v_call: TRBV7-9; d_call: NA